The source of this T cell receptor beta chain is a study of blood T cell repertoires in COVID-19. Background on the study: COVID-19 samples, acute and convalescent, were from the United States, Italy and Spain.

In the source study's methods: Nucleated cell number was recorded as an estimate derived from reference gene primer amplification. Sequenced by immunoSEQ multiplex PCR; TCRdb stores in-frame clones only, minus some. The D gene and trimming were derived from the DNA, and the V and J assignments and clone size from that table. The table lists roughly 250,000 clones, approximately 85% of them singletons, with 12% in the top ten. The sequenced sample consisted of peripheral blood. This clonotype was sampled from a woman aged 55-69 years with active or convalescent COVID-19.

The CDR3, as DNA: TGTGCCAGCAGAGCCGGGACAGGGAGGACCACTAATGAAAAACTGTTTTTT. It yields the protein CASRAGTGRTTNEKLFF. The V call is TRBV27, the J call TRBJ1-4, with 9 bases matching TRBD1. In germline, CDR1 is MNHEY, CDR2 SMNVEV (reference sequence). CDR3 size: 17 residues. V lost 6 bases, J lost 2 bases, and 10 bases stayed unmatched.